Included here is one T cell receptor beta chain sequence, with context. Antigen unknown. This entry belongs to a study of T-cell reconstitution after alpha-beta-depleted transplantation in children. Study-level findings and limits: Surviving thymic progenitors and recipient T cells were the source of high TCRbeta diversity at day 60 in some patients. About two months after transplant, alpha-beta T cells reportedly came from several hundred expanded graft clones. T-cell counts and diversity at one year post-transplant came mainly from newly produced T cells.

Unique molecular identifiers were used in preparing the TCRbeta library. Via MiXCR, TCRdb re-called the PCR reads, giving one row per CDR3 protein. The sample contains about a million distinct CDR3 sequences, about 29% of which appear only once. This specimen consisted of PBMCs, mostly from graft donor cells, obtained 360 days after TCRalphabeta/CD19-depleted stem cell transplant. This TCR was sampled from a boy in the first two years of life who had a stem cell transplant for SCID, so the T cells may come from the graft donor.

The CDR3 nucleotides read TGTGCCAGCAGTTTAATAGGGGGCGCGGAGACCCAGTACTTC. It codes for CASSLIGGAETQYF. The J gene is TRBJ2-5, the V gene TRBV27; 7 nucleotides line up with TRBD1. Germline assignment: CDR1 MNHEY and CDR2 SMNVEV (reference sequence). The CDR3 contains 14 residues. J lost 5 bases, V lost 2 bases, and 5 bases had no gene match.